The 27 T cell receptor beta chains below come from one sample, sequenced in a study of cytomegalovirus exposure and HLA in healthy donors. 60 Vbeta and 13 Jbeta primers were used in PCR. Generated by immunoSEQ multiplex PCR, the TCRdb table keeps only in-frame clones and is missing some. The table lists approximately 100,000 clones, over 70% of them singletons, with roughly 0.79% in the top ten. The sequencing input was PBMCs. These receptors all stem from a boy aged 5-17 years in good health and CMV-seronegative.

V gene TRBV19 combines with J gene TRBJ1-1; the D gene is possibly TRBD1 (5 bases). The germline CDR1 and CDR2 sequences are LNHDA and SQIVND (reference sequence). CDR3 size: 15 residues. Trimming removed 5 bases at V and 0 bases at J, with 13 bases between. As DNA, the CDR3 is TGTGCCAGTAGTCGACCAGACAGAGTGAACACTGAAGCTTTCTTT. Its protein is CASSRPDRVNTEAFF. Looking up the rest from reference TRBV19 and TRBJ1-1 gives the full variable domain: DGGITQSPKYLFRKEGQNVTLSCEQNLNHDAMYWYRQDPGQGLRLIYYSQIVNDFQKGDIAEGYSVSREKKESFPLTVTSAQKNPTAFYLCASSRPDRVNTEAFFGQGTRLTVV.

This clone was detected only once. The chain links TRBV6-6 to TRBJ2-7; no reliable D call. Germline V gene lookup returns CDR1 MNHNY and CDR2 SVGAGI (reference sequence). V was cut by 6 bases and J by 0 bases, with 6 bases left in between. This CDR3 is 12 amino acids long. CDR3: CASRADSYEQYF. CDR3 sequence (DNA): TGTGCCAGCAGGGCCGACTCCTACGAGCAGTACTTC.

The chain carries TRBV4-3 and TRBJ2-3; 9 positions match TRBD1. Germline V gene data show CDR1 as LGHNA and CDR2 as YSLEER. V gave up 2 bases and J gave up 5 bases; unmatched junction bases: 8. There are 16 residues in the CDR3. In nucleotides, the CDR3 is TGCGCCAGCAGCCAACTCACCGGGACAGGGAGAGATACGCAGTATTTT. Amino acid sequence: CASSQLTGTGRDTQYF.

The CDR3 loop reads CASSDVTSTDTQYF. The CDR3 DNA sequence: TGTGCCAGCAGTGACGTTACTAGCACAGATACGCAGTATTTT. The genes are TRBV6-4 and TRBJ2-3; no reliable D call. V dropped 2 bases and J dropped 0 bases, with 6 bases sitting between them. Looked up from germline, CDR1 is MRHNA and CDR2 is SNTAGT. The CDR3 length is 14 residues.

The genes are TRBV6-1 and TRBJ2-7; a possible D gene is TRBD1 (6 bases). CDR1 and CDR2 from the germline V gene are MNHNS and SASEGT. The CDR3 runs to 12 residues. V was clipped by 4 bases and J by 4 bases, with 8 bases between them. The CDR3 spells CASSVDRYEQYF. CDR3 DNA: TGTGCCAGCAGTGTCGACAGGTACGAGCAGTACTTC.

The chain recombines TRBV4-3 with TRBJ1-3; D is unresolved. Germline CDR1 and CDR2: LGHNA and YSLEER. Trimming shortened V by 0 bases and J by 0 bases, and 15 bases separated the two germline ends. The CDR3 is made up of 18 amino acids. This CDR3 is CASSQDSGSSSSGNTIYF. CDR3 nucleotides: TGCGCCAGCAGCCAAGATTCAGGCAGCTCCTCCTCTGGAAACACCATATATTTT.

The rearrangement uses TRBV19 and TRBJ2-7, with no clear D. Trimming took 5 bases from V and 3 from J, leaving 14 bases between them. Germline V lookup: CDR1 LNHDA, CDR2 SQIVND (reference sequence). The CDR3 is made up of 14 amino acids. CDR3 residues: CASSLRGVGYEQYF. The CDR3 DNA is TGTGCCAGTAGTCTGCGAGGTGTAGGCTACGAGCAGTACTTC.

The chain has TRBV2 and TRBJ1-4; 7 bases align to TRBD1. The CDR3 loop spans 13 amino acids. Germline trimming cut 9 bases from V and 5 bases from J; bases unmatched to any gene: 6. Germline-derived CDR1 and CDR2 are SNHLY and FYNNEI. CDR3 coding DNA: TGTGCCAGTCTGGACAGGCCCAATGAAAAACTGTTTTTT. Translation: CASLDRPNEKLFF. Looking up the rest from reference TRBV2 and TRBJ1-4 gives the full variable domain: EPEVTQTPSHQVTQMGQEVILRCVPISNHLYFYWYRQILGQKVEFLVSFYNNEISEKSEIFDDQFSVERPDGSNFTLKIRSTKLEDSAMYFCASLDRPNEKLFFGSGTQLSVL.

The CDR3 region has the DNA TGTGCCAGCTCACCACAGTACGAGAGGAATGAGCAGTTCTTC. Translated: CASSPQYERNEQFF. This chain uses TRBV18 with TRBJ2-1; D not resolved. CDR1 and CDR2 (germline): KGHSH, LQKENI. This CDR3 has 14 residues. V lost 1 base and J lost 7, with 11 bases in between.

The CDR3 is CASSVGLLRADSDVLTF. The CDR3 nucleotides read TGTGCCAGCAGCGTCGGGCTTTTGCGGGCCGATAGCGACGTCCTGACTTTC. V usage is TRBV9 and J usage is TRBJ2-6; D possibly corresponds to TRBD2 (5 bases). Germline V CDR1 and CDR2: SGDLS, YYNGEE. Trimming left V 2 bases short and J 11 bases short, with 23 bases between. The CDR3 length is 17 residues.

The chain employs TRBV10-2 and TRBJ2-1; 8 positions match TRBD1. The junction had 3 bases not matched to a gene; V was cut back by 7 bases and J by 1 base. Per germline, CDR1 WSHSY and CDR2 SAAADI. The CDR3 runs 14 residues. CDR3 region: CASKRDRSYNEQFF. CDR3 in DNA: TGCGCCAGCAAAAGGGACAGGTCCTACAATGAGCAGTTCTTC.

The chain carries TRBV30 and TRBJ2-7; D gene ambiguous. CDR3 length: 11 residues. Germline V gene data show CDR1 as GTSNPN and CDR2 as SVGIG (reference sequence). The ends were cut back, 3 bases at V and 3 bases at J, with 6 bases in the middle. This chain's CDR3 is CAWRGHYEQYF. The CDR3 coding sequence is TGTGCCTGGAGGGGCCACTACGAGCAGTACTTC.

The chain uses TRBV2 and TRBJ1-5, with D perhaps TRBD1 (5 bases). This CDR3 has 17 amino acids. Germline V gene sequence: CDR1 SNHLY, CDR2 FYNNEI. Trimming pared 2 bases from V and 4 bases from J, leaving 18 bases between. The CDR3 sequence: CASSERAGKGNNQPQHF. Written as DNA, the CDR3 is TGTGCCAGCAGTGAAAGGGCAGGGAAAGGGAATAATCAGCCCCAGCATTTT. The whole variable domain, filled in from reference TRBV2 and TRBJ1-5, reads EPEVTQTPSHQVTQMGQEVILRCVPISNHLYFYWYRQILGQKVEFLVSFYNNEISEKSEIFDDQFSVERPDGSNFTLKIRSTKLEDSAMYFCASSERAGKGNNQPQHFGDGTRLSIL.

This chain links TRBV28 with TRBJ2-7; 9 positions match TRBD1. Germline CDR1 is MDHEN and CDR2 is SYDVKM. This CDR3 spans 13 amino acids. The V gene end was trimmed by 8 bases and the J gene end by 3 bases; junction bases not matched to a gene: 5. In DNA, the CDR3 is TGTGCCAGCGCGACGGGACAGGGCTACGAGCAGTACTTC. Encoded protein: CASATGQGYEQYF.

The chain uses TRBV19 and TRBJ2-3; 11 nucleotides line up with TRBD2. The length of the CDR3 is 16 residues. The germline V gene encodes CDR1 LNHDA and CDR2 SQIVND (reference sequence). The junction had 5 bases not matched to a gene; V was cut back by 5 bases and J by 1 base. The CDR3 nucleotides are TGTGCCAGTAGTGCCGAACTAGCGGGGGGCACAGATACGCAGTATTTT. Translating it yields CASSAELAGGTDTQYF. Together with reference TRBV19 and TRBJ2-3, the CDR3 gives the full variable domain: DGGITQSPKYLFRKEGQNVTLSCEQNLNHDAMYWYRQDPGQGLRLIYYSQIVNDFQKGDIAEGYSVSREKKESFPLTVTSAQKNPTAFYLCASSAELAGGTDTQYFGPGTRLTVL.

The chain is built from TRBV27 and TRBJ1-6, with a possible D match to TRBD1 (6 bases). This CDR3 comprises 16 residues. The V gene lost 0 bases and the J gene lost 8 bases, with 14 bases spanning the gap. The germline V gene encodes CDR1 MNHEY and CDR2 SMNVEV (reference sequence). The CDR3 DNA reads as TGTGCCAGCAGTTTATCGTTAGCGGGGGGCGATTCACCCCTCCACTTT. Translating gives CASSLSLAGGDSPLHF.

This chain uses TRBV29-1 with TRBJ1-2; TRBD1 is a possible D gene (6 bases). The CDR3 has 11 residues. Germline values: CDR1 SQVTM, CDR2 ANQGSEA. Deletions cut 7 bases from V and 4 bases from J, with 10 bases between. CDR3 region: CSAGQTYGYTF. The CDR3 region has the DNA TGCAGCGCCGGACAGACCTATGGCTACACCTTC.

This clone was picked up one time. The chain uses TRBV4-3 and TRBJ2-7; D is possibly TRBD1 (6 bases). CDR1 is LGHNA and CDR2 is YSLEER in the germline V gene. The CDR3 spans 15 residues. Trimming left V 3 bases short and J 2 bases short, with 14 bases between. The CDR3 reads CASSHGLGTPYEQYF. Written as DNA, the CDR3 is TGCGCCAGCAGCCATGGCCTCGGGACACCCTACGAGCAGTACTTC.

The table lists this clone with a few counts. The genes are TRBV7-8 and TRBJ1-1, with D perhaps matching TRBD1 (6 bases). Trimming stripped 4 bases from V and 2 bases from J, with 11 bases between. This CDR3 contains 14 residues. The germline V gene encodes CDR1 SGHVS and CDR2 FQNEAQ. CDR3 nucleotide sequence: TGTGCCAGCAGCTACCCGGACAGAAACACTGAAGCTTTCTTT. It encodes CASSYPDRNTEAFF.

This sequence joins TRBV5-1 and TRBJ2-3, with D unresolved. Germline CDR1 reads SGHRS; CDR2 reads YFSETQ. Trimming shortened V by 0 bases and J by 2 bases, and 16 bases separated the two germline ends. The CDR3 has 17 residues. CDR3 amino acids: CASSLDVWAEYTDTQYF. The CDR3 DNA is TGCGCCAGCAGCTTGGATGTGTGGGCTGAATACACAGATACGCAGTATTTT.

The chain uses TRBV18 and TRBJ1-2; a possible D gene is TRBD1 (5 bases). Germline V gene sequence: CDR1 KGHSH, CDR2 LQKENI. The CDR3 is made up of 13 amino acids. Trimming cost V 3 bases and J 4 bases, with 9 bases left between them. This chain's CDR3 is CASSPRDFYGYTF. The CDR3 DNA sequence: TGTGCCAGCTCACCCCGGGACTTCTATGGCTACACCTTC. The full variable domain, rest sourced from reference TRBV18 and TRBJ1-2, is NAGVMQNPRHLVRRRGQEARLRCSPMKGHSHVYWYRQLPEEGLKFMVYLQKENIIDESGMPKERFSAEFPKEGPSILRIQQVVRGDSAAYFCASSPRDFYGYTFGSGTRLTVV.

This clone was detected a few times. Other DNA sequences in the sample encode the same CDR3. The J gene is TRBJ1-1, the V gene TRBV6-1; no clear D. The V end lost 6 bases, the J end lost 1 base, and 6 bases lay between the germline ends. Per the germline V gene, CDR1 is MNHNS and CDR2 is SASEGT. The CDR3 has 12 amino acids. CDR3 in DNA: TGTGCCAGCAGGAACAGGAACACTGAAGCTTTCTTT. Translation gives CASRNRNTEAFF.

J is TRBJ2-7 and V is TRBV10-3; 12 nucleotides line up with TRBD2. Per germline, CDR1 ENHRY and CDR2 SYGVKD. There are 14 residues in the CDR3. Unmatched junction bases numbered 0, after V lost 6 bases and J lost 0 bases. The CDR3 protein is CAIRTSGSSYEQYF. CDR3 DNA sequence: TGTGCCATCAGGACTAGCGGGAGCTCCTACGAGCAGTACTTC.

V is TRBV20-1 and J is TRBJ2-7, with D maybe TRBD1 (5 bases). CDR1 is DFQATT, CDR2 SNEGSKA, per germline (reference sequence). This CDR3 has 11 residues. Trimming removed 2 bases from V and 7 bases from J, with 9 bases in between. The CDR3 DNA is TGCAGTGCTAGACGCGACAGTGAGCAGTACTTC. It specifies CSARRDSEQYF.

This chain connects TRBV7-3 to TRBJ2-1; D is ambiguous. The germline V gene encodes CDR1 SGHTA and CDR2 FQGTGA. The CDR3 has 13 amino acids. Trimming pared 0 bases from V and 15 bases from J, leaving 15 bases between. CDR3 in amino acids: CASSLTGLSARFF. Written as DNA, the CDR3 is TGTGCCAGCAGCTTAACGGGCCTCTCCGCCCGGTTCTTC.

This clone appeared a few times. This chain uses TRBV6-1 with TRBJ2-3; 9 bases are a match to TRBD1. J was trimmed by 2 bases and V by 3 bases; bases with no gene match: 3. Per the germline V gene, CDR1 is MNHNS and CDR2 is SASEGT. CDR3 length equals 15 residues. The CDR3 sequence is CASSDGTGHTDTQYF. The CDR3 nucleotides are TGTGCCAGCAGTGACGGGACAGGGCACACAGATACGCAGTATTTT.

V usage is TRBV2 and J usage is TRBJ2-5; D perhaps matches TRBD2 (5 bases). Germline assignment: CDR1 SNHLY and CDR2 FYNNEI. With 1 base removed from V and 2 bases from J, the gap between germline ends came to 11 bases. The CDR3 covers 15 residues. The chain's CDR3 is CASSEGAGGQETQYF. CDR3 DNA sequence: TGTGCCAGCAGTGAAGGTGCGGGCGGACAAGAGACCCAGTACTTC. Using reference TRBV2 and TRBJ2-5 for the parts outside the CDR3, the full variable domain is EPEVTQTPSHQVTQMGQEVILRCVPISNHLYFYWYRQILGQKVEFLVSFYNNEISEKSEIFDDQFSVERPDGSNFTLKIRSTKLEDSAMYFCASSEGAGGQETQYFGPGTRLLVL.